The 5 T cell receptor beta chains given below trace back to one sample, sequenced in a study of shared clonotypes between healthy human individuals. Assay used: immunoSEQ multiplex PCR; TCRdb lists only in-frame clones, some missing. The table has about 1.5 million clones, about 96% seen once. The source material was naive CD4+ T cells sorted from blood. Subset indicated: CD45RA+ positively selected. The receptors here all came from a man under 40 in good health.

The chain joins TRBV28 to TRBJ1-2; D is possibly TRBD1 (6 bases). Deletions cut 5 bases from V and 6 bases from J, with 10 bases between. The CDR3 loop spans 12 amino acids. Per germline, CDR1 MDHEN and CDR2 SYDVKM. CDR3 residues: CASSTGSNGYTF. CDR3 bases: TGTGCCAGCAGTACAGGGTCGAATGGCTACACCTTC.

CDR3 region: CASSPGLTYEQYF. The CDR3 coding sequence is TGTGCCAGCAGTCCAGGGCTGACCTACGAGCAGTACTTC. The chain recombines TRBV2 with TRBJ2-7, with a possible D match to TRBD1 (5 bases). Per germline, CDR1 SNHLY and CDR2 FYNNEI. This CDR3 is 13 amino acids long. V shed 5 bases and J shed 2 bases, with 10 bases lying between them.

This rearrangement joins TRBV20-1 to TRBJ2-3, with a weak D call TRBD1 (5 bases). This CDR3 comprises 11 residues. Germline CDR1 is DFQATT and CDR2 is SNEGSKA (reference sequence). The germline V and J ends were trimmed by 6 bases and 6 bases, with 10 bases remaining between them. The CDR3 here is CSADSYDTQYF. The CDR3 DNA sequence: TGCAGTGCCGACAGTTACGATACGCAGTATTTT.

The chain uses TRBV4-3 and TRBJ2-5; a weak D match, TRBD2 (5 bases). CDR1 and CDR2 (germline): LGHNA, YSLEER. V lost 0 bases and J 5 bases, leaving 22 bases between the germline ends. This CDR3 is 18 amino acids long. Here the CDR3 DNA reads TGCGCCAGCAGCCAAGACTTGCCTAGCTCGATTTTGGCGGAGACCCAGTACTTC. It yields the protein CASSQDLPSSILAETQYF.

This clone was seen a single time. The V and J genes are TRBV19 and TRBJ2-2, with 8 bases that match TRBD1. Germline V gives CDR1 LNHDA, CDR2 SQIVND (reference sequence). This CDR3 is 16 amino acids long. The trim removed 6 bases at V and 5 bases at J, leaving 11 bases unmatched. The CDR3 region has the DNA TGTGCCAGTAGACCACGGGACAGGCTAGGGACCGGGGAGCTGTTTTTT. It specifies CASRPRDRLGTGELFF.